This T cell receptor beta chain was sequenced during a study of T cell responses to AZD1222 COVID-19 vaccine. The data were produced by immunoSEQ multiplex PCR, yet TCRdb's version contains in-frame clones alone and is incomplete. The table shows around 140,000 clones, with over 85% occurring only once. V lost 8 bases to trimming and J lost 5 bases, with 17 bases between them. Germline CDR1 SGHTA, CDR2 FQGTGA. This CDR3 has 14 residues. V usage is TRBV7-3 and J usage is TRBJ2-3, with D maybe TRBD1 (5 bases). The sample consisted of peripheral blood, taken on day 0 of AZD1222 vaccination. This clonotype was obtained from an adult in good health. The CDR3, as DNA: TGTGCCAGCGGTGGGGCCGGCCCGGAAGATACGCAGTATTTT. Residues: CASGGAGPEDTQYF.